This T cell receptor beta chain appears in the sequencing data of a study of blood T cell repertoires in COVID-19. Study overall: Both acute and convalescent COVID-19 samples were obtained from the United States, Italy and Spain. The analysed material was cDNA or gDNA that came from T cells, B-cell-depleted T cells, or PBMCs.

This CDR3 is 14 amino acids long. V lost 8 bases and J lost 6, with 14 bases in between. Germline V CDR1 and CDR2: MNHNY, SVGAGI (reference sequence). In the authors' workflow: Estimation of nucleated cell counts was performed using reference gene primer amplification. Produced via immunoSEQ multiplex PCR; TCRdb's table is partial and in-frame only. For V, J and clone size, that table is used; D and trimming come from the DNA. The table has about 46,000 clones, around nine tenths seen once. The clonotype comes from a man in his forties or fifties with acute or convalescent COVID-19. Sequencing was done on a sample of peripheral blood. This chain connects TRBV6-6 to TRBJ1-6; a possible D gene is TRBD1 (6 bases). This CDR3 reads CASQSGTSNSPLHF. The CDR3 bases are TGTGCCAGCCAAAGCGGGACAAGTAATTCACCCCTCCACTTT.